The clone carrying this T cell receptor (beta chain) was seen ten or more times. Trimming took off 5 bases at V and 4 bases at J, with 19 bases between the two ends. From germline, CDR1 is SGHTA and CDR2 FQGNSA. The CDR3 contains 16 residues. During its preparation, the TCRbeta library received unique molecular identifiers. TCRdb passed the PCR reads through MiXCR, listing each CDR3 protein once. The sample consists of 500,000 to 600,000 distinct CDR3 sequences, over 25% of them appearing once. The source of the sample is a study of T-cell reconstitution after alpha-beta-depleted transplantation in children.

This material consisted of PBMCs from the stem cell graft donor, taken from the stem cell graft. This chain links TRBV7-2 with TRBJ2-3; D is unresolved. The TCR sequence derives from a human donor who donated a stem cell graft to a child with aplastic anemia. This CDR3 reads CASSLFLGLTADTQYF. For the CDR3, the DNA is TGTGCCAGCAGCCTTTTCTTGGGCCTGACCGCAGATACGCAGTATTTT.